The following is a T cell receptor (beta chain) sequence with its context. The antigen is unknown. Germline values: CDR1 MNHEY, CDR2 SVGAGI. V shed 0 bases, J shed 2 bases, and the junction held 6 bases outside the gene matches. CDR3 length: 16 amino acids. This record belongs to a study of cytomegalovirus exposure and HLA in healthy donors. Study findings and constraints: An assumption of roughly uniform sequencing depth across donors underlay the presence/absence analyses. An apparent linkage of common viral pathogens to several of the most significant clusters emerged in a later analysis. TCR association rates varied by HLA locus in a later analysis, with DRB1 highest and HLA-C lowest.

The PCR employed 60 Vbeta primers together with 13 Jbeta primers. Sequenced by immunoSEQ multiplex PCR; TCRdb stores in-frame clones only, minus some. The sample shows under 150,000 clones, roughly 82% of them seen only once. The receptor comes from a man aged 50 or older in good health and CMV-seronegative. The sequenced sample was PBMCs. The chain joins TRBV6-5 to TRBJ2-7; 8 nucleotides line up with TRBD2. The CDR3 DNA reads as TGTGCCAGCAGTTACTCCGGGGGGGCCGCAGCCTACGAGCAGTACTTC. Protein sequence: CASSYSGGAAAYEQYF.